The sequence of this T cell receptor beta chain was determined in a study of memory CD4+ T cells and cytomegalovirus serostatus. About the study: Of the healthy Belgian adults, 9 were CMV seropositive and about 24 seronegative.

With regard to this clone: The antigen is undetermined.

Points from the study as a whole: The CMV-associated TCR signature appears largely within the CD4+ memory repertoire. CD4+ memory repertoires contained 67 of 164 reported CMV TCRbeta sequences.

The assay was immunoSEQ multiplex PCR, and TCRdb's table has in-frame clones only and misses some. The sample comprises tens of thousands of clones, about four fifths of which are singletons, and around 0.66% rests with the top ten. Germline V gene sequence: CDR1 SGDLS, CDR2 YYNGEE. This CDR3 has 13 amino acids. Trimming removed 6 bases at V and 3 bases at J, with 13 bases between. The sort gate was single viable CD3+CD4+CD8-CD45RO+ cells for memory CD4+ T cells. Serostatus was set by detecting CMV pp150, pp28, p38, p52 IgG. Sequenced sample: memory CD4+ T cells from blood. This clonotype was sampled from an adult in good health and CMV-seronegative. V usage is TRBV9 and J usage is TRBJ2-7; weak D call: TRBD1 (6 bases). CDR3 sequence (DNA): TGTGCCAGCAACCGGGACATAGACTACGAGCAGTACTTC. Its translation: CASNRDIDYEQYF. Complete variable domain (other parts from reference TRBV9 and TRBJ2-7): DSGVTQTPKHLITATGQRVTLRCSPRSGDLSVYWYQQSLDQGLQFLIQYYNGEERAKGNILERFSAQQFPDLHSELNLSSLELGDSALYFCASNRDIDYEQYFGPGTRLTVT.